This TCR beta chain comes out of a study of T cell changes during pregnancy in multiple sclerosis (dated by TCRdb to between 2018 and 2020). Describing the broader study: In women with multiple sclerosis, the researchers looked at how the T cell repertoire shifted as pregnancy progressed.

From the cysteine through the phenylalanine, the CDR3 covers 12 amino acids. Only the CDR3 part of the read is kept: 36 bases, read in frame from the first base. V loses 8 bases, J loses 12 bases, and the germline ends lie 20 bases apart. In the germline V gene, CDR1 corresponds to MNHNS and CDR2 to SASEGT. About this clone itself: Its antigen remains unidentified. No clone much larger than this one lies a single base away; base qualities are absent.

The receptor library was made with the immunoSEQ multiplex PCR assay. This is the immuneACCESS table as TCRdb keeps it, with only in-frame sequences that have V and J called. A part of the clones is gone; compared with another copy, unresolved V genes explain less than half, and the rest is unexplained. The sample includes about 49,000 clones, with 95% observed a single time. The ten top clones hold 5.5% to 6% of the sample. Specimen: CD8+ T cells from peripheral blood mononuclear cells, collected in the first trimester of pregnancy. This TCR derives from a female donor with multiple sclerosis, enrolled in a pregnancy study. The chain links TRBV6-1 with TRBJ2-7; TRBD1 might be the D gene, on 7 matching bases. The DNA reads as follows: TGTGCCAGCTGGGACAGTTACGGGGGCGCGTACTTC. Its coded protein is CASWDSYGGAYF.